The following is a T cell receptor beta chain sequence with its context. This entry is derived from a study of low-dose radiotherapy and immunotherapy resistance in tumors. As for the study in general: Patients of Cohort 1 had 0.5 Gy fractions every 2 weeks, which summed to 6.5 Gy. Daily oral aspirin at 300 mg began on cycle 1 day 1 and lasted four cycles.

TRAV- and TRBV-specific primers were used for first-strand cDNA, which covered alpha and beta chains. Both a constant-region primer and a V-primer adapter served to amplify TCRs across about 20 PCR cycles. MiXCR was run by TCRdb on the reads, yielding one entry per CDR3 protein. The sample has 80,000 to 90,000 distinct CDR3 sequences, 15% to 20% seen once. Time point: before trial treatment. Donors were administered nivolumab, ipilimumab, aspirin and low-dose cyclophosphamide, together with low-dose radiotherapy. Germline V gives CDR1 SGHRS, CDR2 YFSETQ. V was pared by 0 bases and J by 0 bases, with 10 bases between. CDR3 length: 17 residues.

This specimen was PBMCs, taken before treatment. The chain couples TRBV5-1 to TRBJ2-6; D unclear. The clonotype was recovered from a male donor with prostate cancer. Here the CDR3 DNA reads TGCGCCAGCAGCTTGGCGGTCAGATTCTCTGGGGCCAACGTCCTGACTTTC. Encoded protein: CASSLAVRFSGANVLTF.